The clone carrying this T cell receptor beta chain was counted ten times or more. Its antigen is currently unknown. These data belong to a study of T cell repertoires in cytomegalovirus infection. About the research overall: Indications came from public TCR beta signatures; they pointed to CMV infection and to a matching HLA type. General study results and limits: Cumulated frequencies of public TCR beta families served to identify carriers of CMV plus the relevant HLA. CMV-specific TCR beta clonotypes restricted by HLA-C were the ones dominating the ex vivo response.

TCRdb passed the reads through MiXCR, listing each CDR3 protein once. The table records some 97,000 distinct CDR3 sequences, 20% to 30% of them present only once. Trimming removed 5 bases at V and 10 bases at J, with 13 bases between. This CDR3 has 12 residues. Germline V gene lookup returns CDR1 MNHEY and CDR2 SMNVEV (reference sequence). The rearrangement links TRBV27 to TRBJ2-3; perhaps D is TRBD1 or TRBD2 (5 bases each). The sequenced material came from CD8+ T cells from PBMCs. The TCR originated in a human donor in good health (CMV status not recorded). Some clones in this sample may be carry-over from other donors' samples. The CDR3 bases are TGTGCCAGCAGTCGGGACGCGACGCCGCAGTATTTT. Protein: CASSRDATPQYF.